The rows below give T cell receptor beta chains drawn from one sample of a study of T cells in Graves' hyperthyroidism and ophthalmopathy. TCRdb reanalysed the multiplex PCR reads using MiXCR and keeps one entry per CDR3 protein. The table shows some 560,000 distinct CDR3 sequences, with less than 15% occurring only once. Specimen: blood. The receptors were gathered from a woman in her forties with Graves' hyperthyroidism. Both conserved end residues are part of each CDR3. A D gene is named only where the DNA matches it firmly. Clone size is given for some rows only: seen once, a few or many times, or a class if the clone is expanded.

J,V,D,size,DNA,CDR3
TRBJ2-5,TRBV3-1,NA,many,TGTGCCAGCAGCCAACCCCTGGAGACCCAGTACTTC,CASSQPLETQYF
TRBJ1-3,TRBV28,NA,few,TGTGCCAGCAGACCGGACAGCAGCTCTGGAAACACCATATATTTT,CASRPDSSSGNTIYF
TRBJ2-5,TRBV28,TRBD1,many,TGTGCCAGCAGTTACCAGGCAGGACAGGGGCTCGAGACCCAGTACTTC,CASSYQAGQGLETQYF
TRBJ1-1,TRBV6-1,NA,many,TGTGCCAGCAGTGAACCAGGGAACACTGAAGCTTTCTTT,CASSEPGNTEAFF
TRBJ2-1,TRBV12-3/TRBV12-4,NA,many,TGTGCCAGCAGTTTAAAGAATGAGCAGTTCTTC,CASSLKNEQFF
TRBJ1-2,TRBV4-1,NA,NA,TGCGCCAGCAGCCAAGATTACAGCGAGGGGTACTATGGCTACACCTTC,CASSQDYSEGYYGYTF
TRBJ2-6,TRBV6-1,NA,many,TGTGCCAGCAGTCGACAGGAAGTAGTTACCCTCTCTGGGGCCAACGTCCTGACTTTC,CASSRQEVVTLSGANVLTF
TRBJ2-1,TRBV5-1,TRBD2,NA,TGCGCCAGCAGCTTCGTAGCGGGAGTTGGTTGGGGTGAGCAGTTCTTC,CASSFVAGVGWGEQFF
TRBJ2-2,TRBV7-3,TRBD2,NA,TGTGCCAGCAGCCAGACTAGCGGGAGTTCCGGGGAGCTGTTTTTT,CASSQTSGSSGELFF
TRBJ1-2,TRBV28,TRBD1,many,TGTGCCAGCAGTTGGAGGGACAGGGAGTTTTATGGCTACACCTTC,CASSWRDREFYGYTF
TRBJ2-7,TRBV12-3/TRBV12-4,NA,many,TGTGCCAGCAGTTTAAGTTCGGCAGGGGAGGTGTGGGAGCAGTACTTC,CASSLSSAGEVWEQYF
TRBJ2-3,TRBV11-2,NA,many,TGTGCCAGCGCCAGGGAGCCAGTGGCAGATACGCAGTATTTT,CASAREPVADTQYF
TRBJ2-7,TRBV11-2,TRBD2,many,TGTGCCAGCAGCTTAGTGGCGCTAGCGGGAGGATACGAGCAGTACTTC,CASSLVALAGGYEQYF
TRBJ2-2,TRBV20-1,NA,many,TGCAGTGCTGTCCCCGGGACTTTGGGTACCGGGGAGCTGTTTTTT,CSAVPGTLGTGELFF
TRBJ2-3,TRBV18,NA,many,TGTGCCAGCTCACCAAAAGAAGGAGCAGATACGCAGTATTTT,CASSPKEGADTQYF
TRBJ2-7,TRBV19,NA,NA,TGTGCCAGTAGTATAGCGGTCAACTCCTACGAGCAGTACTTC,CASSIAVNSYEQYF
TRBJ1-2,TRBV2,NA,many,TGTGCCAGCAGTTACCTCGGGACTGGAAATGGCTACACCTTC,CASSYLGTGNGYTF
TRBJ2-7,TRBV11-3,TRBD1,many,TGTGCCAGCAGCTTCACAGGGGGACAACACTACGAGCAGTACTTC,CASSFTGGQHYEQYF
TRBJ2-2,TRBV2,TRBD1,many,TGTGCCAGCACAGGGACAGGGGGCGGGACCGGGGAGCTGTTTTTT,CASTGTGGGTGELFF
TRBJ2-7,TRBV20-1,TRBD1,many,TGCAGTGCCCCTCGGGACAGGGACGAGCAGTACTTC,CSAPRDRDEQYF
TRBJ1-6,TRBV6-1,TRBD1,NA,TGTGCCAGCAGTTTTTCGGACAGGGTGTATAATTCACCCCTCCACTTT,CASSFSDRVYNSPLHF
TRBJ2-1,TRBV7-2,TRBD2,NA,TGTGCCAGCAGATCTACTAGCGGGAGAACCTACAATGAGCAGTTCTTC,CASRSTSGRTYNEQFF
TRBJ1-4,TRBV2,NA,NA,TGTGCCAGCAGCCGGGAGGGGGGAGAAAAACTGTTTTTT,CASSREGGEKLFF
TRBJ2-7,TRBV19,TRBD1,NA,TGTGCCAGTAGTGATTGGGACAGGGGGCAGGACGAGCAGTACTTC,CASSDWDRGQDEQYF
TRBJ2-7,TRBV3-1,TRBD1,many,TGTGCCAGCAGCCGTCCGGGACAGGGGAACGAGCAGTACTTC,CASSRPGQGNEQYF
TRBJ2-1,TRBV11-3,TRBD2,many,TGTGCCAGCAGCTTAGATTACGGGGGGACTAGCGGAAACAATGAGCAGTTCTTC,CASSLDYGGTSGNNEQFF
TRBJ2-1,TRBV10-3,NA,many,TGTGCCATCAGTGAGGTGGGAGCCGGGAATGAGCAGTTCTTC,CAISEVGAGNEQFF
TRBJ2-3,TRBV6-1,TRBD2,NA,TGTGCCAGTAGCGGGAGGGAGAGCGATACGCAGTATTTT,CASSGRESDTQYF
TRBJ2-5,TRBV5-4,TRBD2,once,TGTGCCAGCAACCCGGATCAACGACTAGCGGGATGGGAGACCCAGTACTTC,CASNPDQRLAGWETQYF
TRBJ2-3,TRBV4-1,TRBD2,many,TGCGCCAGCAGCCAAAAGGGCACTAGCGGGAGGGCCGAGGCAGATACGCAGTATTTT,CASSQKGTSGRAEADTQYF
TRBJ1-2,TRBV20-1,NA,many,TGCAGTAATGCGGGACCTGATGTTGGCTACACCTTC,CSNAGPDVGYTF
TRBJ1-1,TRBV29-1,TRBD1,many,TGCAGCGTCTATTCGGACAGGGAGAACACTGAAGCTTTCTTT,CSVYSDRENTEAFF
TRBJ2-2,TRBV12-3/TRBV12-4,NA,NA,TGTGCCAGCAGTCTCACCGTGGGAACCGGGGAGCTGTTTTTT,CASSLTVGTGELFF
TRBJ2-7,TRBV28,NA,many,TGTGCCAGCAGTTTAGGGGCCGGGACATACTCCTACGAGCAGTACTTC,CASSLGAGTYSYEQYF
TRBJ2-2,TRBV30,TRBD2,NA,TGTGCCTGGGGTACTCCTTTTAGCGGGAGTTATTCCGGGGAGCTGTTTTTT,CAWGTPFSGSYSGELFF
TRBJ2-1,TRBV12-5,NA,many,TGTGCTAGTGGTTCCACGACGGTGTACAATGAGCAGTTCTTC,CASGSTTVYNEQFF
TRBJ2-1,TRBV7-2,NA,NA,TGTGCCAGCAGTTGGGACACCTACAATGAGCAGTTCTTC,CASSWDTYNEQFF
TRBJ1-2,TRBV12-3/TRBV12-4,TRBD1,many,TGTGCCAGCAGAGAAGGGGGCCAGGGACGCGGCTACACCTTC,CASREGGQGRGYTF
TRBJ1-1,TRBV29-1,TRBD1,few,TGCAGCGTTGGGGACAGAGTGAACACTGAAGCTTTCTTT,CSVGDRVNTEAFF
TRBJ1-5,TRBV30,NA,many,TGTGCCTGGAGTGTTAAGGGTAATCAGCCCCAGCATTTT,CAWSVKGNQPQHF
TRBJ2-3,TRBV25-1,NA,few,TGTGCCAGCAGTCAATCCAAATTCGGACAACCCCTTAGGGAGGATACGCAGTATTTT,CASSQSKFGQPLREDTQYF
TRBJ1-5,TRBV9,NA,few,TGTGCCAGCAGCGTAGATGGCGGGGACAATCAGCCCCAGCATTTT,CASSVDGGDNQPQHF
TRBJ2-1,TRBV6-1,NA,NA,TGTGCCAGCAGTCCGACTCAGACCTCCTACAATGAGCAGTTCTTC,CASSPTQTSYNEQFF
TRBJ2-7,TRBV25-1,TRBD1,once,TGTGCCAGCAGGGCAGGGGGCGCCACGGCCTACGAGCAGTACTTC,CASRAGGATAYEQYF
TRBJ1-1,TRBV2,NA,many,TGTGCCAGCAGCGGGGGGGCTGGCACTGAAGCTTTCTTT,CASSGGAGTEAFF
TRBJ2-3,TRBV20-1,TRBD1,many,TGCAGTGCTAGAGTTGACAGGGAGACAGATACGCAGTATTTT,CSARVDRETDTQYF
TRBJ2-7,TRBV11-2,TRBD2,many,TGTGCCAGCAGCTTAGGGACTAGCGGACCCTACGAGCAGTACTTC,CASSLGTSGPYEQYF
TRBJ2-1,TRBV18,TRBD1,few,TGTGCCACCACATCCGGGACAGGGACCTACAATGAGCAGTTCTTC,CATTSGTGTYNEQFF
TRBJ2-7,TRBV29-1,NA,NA,TGCAGCGTTGGCTGGTCGGGTTACGAGCAGTACTTC,CSVGWSGYEQYF
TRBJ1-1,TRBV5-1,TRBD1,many,TGCGCCAGCAGCCCAGGGGGGCACCATGAAGCTTTCTTT,CASSPGGHHEAFF
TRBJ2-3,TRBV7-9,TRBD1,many,TGTGCCAGCAGAGATCCGGGACAGGGGGCAGATACGCAGTATTTT,CASRDPGQGADTQYF
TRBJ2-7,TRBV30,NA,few,TGTGCCTGGGAGGCAGGCAGTACCTCCTACGAGCAGTACTTC,CAWEAGSTSYEQYF
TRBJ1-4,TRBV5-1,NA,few,TGCGCCAGCAGCTTTTGGGGGCTTAATGAAAAACTGTTTTTT,CASSFWGLNEKLFF
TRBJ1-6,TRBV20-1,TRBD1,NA,TGCAGTGCTAGAGACCGGGACAGGGGTAATTCACCCCTCCACTTT,CSARDRDRGNSPLHF
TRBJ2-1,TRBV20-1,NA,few,TGCAGTGCAAAACCCGGAGCCCCTCGTTACAATGAGCAGTTCTTC,CSAKPGAPRYNEQFF
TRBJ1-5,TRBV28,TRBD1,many,TGTGCCAGCAGTCGTGGGACAGGGGAGTTGCCCCAGCATTTT,CASSRGTGELPQHF
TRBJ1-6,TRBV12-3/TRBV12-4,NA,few,TGTGCCAGCAGTTATCGCCAGGGTAATTCACCCCTCCACTTT,CASSYRQGNSPLHF
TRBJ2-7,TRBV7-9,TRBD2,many,TGTGCCAGCAGCAAAGGGACTAGCGGCCATGTCGAGCAGTACTTC,CASSKGTSGHVEQYF